These 7 T cell receptor beta chains were sequenced from one sample in a study of shared clonotypes between healthy human individuals. Some clones are missing from TCRdb's copy, which holds only in-frame ones; the method was immunoSEQ multiplex PCR. Altogether 1,500,000 or so clones are present, approximately 98.5% being singletons, with the ten largest covering around 0.38%. The sequenced sample consisted of naive CD4+ T cells sorted from blood. Subset defined: CD45RA+ positively selected. The receptors stem from a man aged 25-40 years in good health.

This clone was seen only once. The rearrangement joins TRBV15 to TRBJ1-1; D gene unclear. The CDR3 spans 13 residues. CDR1 and CDR2 from the germline V gene are LNHNV and YYDKDF (reference sequence). V gave up 1 base and J gave up 4 bases, with 7 bases separating them. In DNA form, the CDR3 reads TGTGCCACCAGCAGAGCCGGCCTCACTGAAGCTTTCTTT. Protein: CATSRAGLTEAFF.

The chain has TRBV19 and TRBJ1-4, with D perhaps TRBD1 (5 bases). This CDR3 is built from 13 residues. V gave up 6 bases and J gave up 8 bases, with 13 bases separating them. Germline-derived CDR1 and CDR2 are LNHDA and SQIVND (reference sequence). This CDR3 reads CASRLGWGEKLFF. CDR3 nucleotide sequence: TGTGCCAGTAGACTGGGATGGGGCGAAAAACTGTTTTTT.

The rearrangement uses TRBV21-1 and TRBJ2-7; the table gives TRBD2 as D, unverified against the DNA. TRBV21-1 is reported as a pseudogene. The length of the CDR3 is 15 residues. The CDR3, as DNA: TGTGCCAGCAGCATTCCACGGGAGGGCCTGTTCGAGCAGTACTTC. Translating it yields CASSIPREGLFEQYF.

This sequence joins TRBV7-2 and TRBJ2-1, with 12 bases that match TRBD1. Germline V gives CDR1 SGHTA, CDR2 FQGNSA. Trimming at V came to 5 bases and at J to 6 bases, leaving 11 bases not matched to a gene. This CDR3 contains 17 residues. CDR3 in DNA: TGTGCCAGCAGCGCTGCCACGGGACAGGGGGCGCCCAATGAGCAGTTCTTC. It encodes CASSAATGQGAPNEQFF. The whole variable domain, filled in from reference TRBV7-2 and TRBJ2-1, reads GAGVSQSPSNKVTEKGKDVELRCDPISGHTALYWYRQSLGQGLEFLIYFQGNSAPDKSGLPSDRFSAERTGGSVSTLTIQRTQQEDSAVYLCASSAATGQGAPNEQFFGPGTRLTVL.

V gene TRBV28 combines with J gene TRBJ2-7; 12 bases line up with TRBD1. The CDR3 covers 17 residues. Losses at the gene ends were 8 bases for V and 5 bases for J; bases not matched to a gene: 16. Per germline, CDR1 MDHEN and CDR2 SYDVKM. The CDR3 DNA is TGTGCCAGCTTCTCCGGGACAGGGGGCGCGAGTAGTCACGAGCAGTACTTC. Translated: CASFSGTGGASSHEQYF. Looking up the rest from reference TRBV28 and TRBJ2-7 gives the full variable domain: DVKVTQSSRYLVKRTGEKVFLECVQDMDHENMFWYRQDPGLGLRLIYFSYDVKMKEKGDIPEGYSVSREKKERFSLILESASTNQTSMYLCASFSGTGGASSHEQYFGPGTRLTVT.

The chain uses TRBV28 and TRBJ2-7; D perhaps matches TRBD1 (6 bases). The V end lost 5 bases, the J end lost 9 bases, and 14 bases lay between the germline ends. This CDR3 spans 12 amino acids. Looked up from germline, CDR1 is MDHEN and CDR2 is SYDVKM. Here the CDR3 reads CASSARQDSQYF. The CDR3 coding sequence is TGTGCCAGCAGTGCCCGACAGGATTCGCAGTACTTC.

Comment on this clone: Other DNA sequences within the sample encode an identical CDR3. This chain links TRBV27 with TRBJ1-5, with a weak D call TRBD1 (5 bases). Trimming took 7 bases from V and 5 from J, leaving 12 bases between them. The germline V gene encodes CDR1 MNHEY and CDR2 SMNVEV (reference sequence). This CDR3 region has 13 residues. CDR3 sequence (DNA): TGTGCCAGCAAGAGGGGTGGAGATCAGCCCCAGCATTTT. Protein sequence: CASKRGGDQPQHF.